The T cell receptor (beta chain) under discussion was sequenced for a study of cytomegalovirus exposure and HLA in healthy donors. Overall study results and limits: Earlier analysis yielded a pattern in which most TCR beta V segments were productive about 90% or about 30% of the time. Among CMV-associated TCR beta chains, most appeared HLA-restricted in a later analysis. The majority of TCR sequences were rare, yet some public TCRs appeared in many donors.

PCR employed 60 Vbeta and 13 Jbeta primers. Generated by immunoSEQ multiplex PCR, the TCRdb table keeps only in-frame clones and is missing some. Here the sample spans 35,000 to 45,000 clones, 53% being singletons. The germline CDR1 and CDR2 sequences are SNHLY and FYNNEI. The CDR3 has 14 amino acids. The trim removed 4 bases at V and 3 bases at J, leaving 5 bases unmatched. This clone was counted between two and nine times. Its antigen is as yet unknown. This TCR came from a woman aged 40 to 49 in good health and CMV-seropositive. The J gene is TRBJ1-1, the V gene TRBV2; 7 nucleotides agree with TRBD1. Sequenced: PBMCs. The CDR3 DNA sequence: TGTGCCAGCAGTGTCCAGGGACAGTACACTGAAGCTTTCTTT. Translated, it gives CASSVQGQYTEAFF.